The sequence of this T cell receptor beta chain was determined in a study of post-analysis software for immune sequencing data (dated by TCRdb to between 2014 and 2016). As for the study more broadly: Disease courses on record covered relapsing-remitting, secondary progressive and progressive-relapsing multiple sclerosis, though some patients had no subtype annotation. The patient repertoires were set against about eleven previously published healthy control repertoires from donors whose ages ranged from about 6 to 25 years. A subset of samples was prepared in parallel using single-end sample barcoding, then pooled and co-amplified after Illumina adapter ligation.

This clonotype was detected a few times. Its recognized antigen is unknown. Qualities for individual bases were not recorded, and no much larger clone is one base off. TCR beta repertoires were profiled from peripheral blood of approximately 13 young patients with multiple sclerosis to demonstrate the VDJtools post-analysis software. Multiple sclerosis patients were children and adolescents aged about 6 to 16 years. The library came from PCR. This sample was sequenced with an Illumina HiSeq 2500. To reduce PCR and sequencing biases, unique molecular identifiers were incorporated into the TCR beta cDNA libraries. Per 1 to 10 million input T cells, approximately 500,000 cDNA molecules were obtained, such that each molecule approximated one T cell. The patient libraries were prepared and sequenced with the same protocol used for the earlier healthy control dataset. Within a given batch, samples were prepared together, multiplexed and sequenced on the same HiSeq lane. The study's processing was this. MIGEC was used to process the raw barcoded reads, and molecular identifier groups with only a single read were discarded before consensus assembly and CDR3 extraction. Clonotype tables were post-analysed with VDJtools, normalizing diversity by down-sampling all datasets to the smallest sample size. Repertoire overlap clustering matched CDR3 amino acid but not nucleotide sequences to correct batch-related cross-sample contamination. TCRdb handled the public reads itself, with Q25 trimming in fastp and clone calling in MiXCR, and kept productive beta chains. Under each unique CDR3 protein, matching rows form one entry showing the most common genes and DNA. The V and J calls follow TCRdb's processing rather than the paper's. For this sample the table gives about 210,000 distinct CDR3 sequences, of which 25% to 30% were detected only once. The ten biggest clones cover approximately 3.6% of the sample.

From the cysteine through the phenylalanine, the CDR3 covers 15 amino acids. The read is trimmed to its CDR3 DNA, 45 bases read in frame from base 1. The V and J ends are trimmed by 0 bases and 7 bases, leaving 16 bases between them. CDR1 is given as SGHRS and CDR2 as YFSETQ, both from the germline V gene. The study at large found these results: The multiple sclerosis patient group was slightly younger than the control group. When samples were clustered directly using the F measure, samples prepared in the same batch co-clustered strongly, which prompted a batch-effect correction. Patients showed significantly higher frequencies than controls for roughly five TRBV segments, among them TRBV5-6, TRBV5-1 and TRBV20-1. Significantly lower normalized Chao1 diversity was found in multiple sclerosis patients than in controls, suggesting substantial peripheral T-cell clonal expansion.

Sequenced sample: blood. The chain employs TRBV5-1 and TRBJ1-2; no D gene call is confident. The TCR was taken from a girl under 18 with multiple sclerosis. The CDR3 reads as follows: CASSLAGVAAPGYTF. The sequence in DNA is TGCGCCAGCAGCTTGGCCGGGGTAGCCGCCCCTGGCTACACCTTC.